The 5 T cell receptor beta chains below were found in one sample sequenced in a study of identical twins' blood T cells. TCRdb reanalysed the 5' RACE reads using MiXCR and keeps one entry per CDR3 protein. The sample contains 350,000 to 450,000 distinct CDR3 sequences, about 28% of which appear only once. The material sequenced was PBMCs. Receptors were obtained from a woman aged 18-55 years in good health.

This clonotype was recorded a few times. The rearrangement links TRBV10-3 to TRBJ1-5; D gene uncertain. This CDR3 has 13 amino acids. V shed 2 bases and J shed 3 bases, with 5 bases lying between them. The germline CDR1 and CDR2 sequences are ENHRY and SYGVKD. CDR3 sequence: CAISEGYNQPQHF. CDR3 sequence (DNA): TGTGCCATCAGTGAGGGGTACAATCAGCCCCAGCATTTT.

A note on this clonotype: It may be a read error: a sequence one base away is much more abundant. V is TRBV7-8 and J is TRBJ1-1, with 7 bases that match TRBD1. This CDR3 region has 13 residues. Germline assignment: CDR1 SGHVS and CDR2 FQNEAQ. CDR3 sequence: CAGSQDRDTEAFF. DNA of the CDR3: TGTGCCGGCAGCCAAGACAGGGACACTGAAGCTTTCTTT.

The table lists this clonotype with many counts. V is TRBV29-1 and J is TRBJ1-2, with D hard to call. The CDR3 sequence is 12 residues long. Germline CDR1 SQVTM, CDR2 ANQGSEA. Trimming shortened V by 8 bases and J by 4 bases, and 14 bases separated the two germline ends. The CDR3 sequence: CSSHTALYGYTF. The DNA of the CDR3 is TGCAGCTCCCATACAGCCCTCTATGGCTACACCTTC.

With regard to this clonotype: A clone one base away is much larger, so this may be a read error. The genes are TRBV9 and TRBJ1-2, with D maybe TRBD1 (6 bases). CDR1 and CDR2 from the germline V gene are SGDLS and YYNGEE. CDR3 length equals 17 residues. In DNA form, the CDR3 reads TGTGCCAGCAGCGGCCAACCGGGGGCCCTACTGGACTATGGCTGCACCTTC. It codes for CASSGQPGALLDYGCTF. The full variable domain, its missing parts supplied by reference TRBV9 and TRBJ1-2, is DSGVTQTPKHLITATGQRVTLRCSPRSGDLSVYWYQQSLDQGLQFLIQYYNGEERAKGNILERFSAQQFPDLHSELNLSSLELGDSALYFCASSGQPGALLDYGCTFGSGTRLTVV.

CDR3 loop: CAISADMSGNTIYF. The CDR3 nucleotides are TGTGCCATCAGTGCGGACATGTCAGGAAACACCATATATTTT. The rearrangement links TRBV10-3 to TRBJ1-3; possible D gene TRBD1, 5 bases. Germline loops: CDR1 ENHRY, CDR2 SYGVKD. The CDR3 loop spans 14 amino acids. Trimming took 4 bases from V and 4 from J, leaving 11 bases between them.